Presented here are 13 T cell receptor beta chains from one specimen sequenced in a study of neurological immune-mediated disorders. TCRdb re-called the 5' RACE reads through MiXCR, storing one row per CDR3 protein. This table holds roughly 24,000 distinct CDR3 sequences, around 13% found once. Specimen: PBMCs. Receptors were obtained from a woman aged 55-70 years with HTLV-1-associated myelopathy (HAM/TSP).

This clonotype was counted at least ten times. The chain recombines TRBV29-1 with TRBJ2-5; unclear D gene. The CDR3 has 11 residues. V was pared by 4 bases and J by 9 bases, with 12 bases between. Per germline, CDR1 SQVTM and CDR2 ANQGSEA. The CDR3 region is CSVGEEWPQYF. In DNA form, the CDR3 reads TGCAGCGTTGGCGAGGAATGGCCCCAGTACTTC.

This clonotype was found many times. The V gene is TRBV6-6, the J gene TRBJ2-1, with TRBD1 as a possible D gene (5 bases). Trimming stripped 8 bases from V and 4 bases from J, with 9 bases between. Germline V lookup: CDR1 MNHNY, CDR2 SVGAGI (reference sequence). The CDR3 consists of 12 residues. CDR3 sequence (DNA): TGTGCCAGCTACAGGTCATACAATGAGCAGTTCTTC. It specifies CASYRSYNEQFF.

The table lists this clonotype with a few counts. The rearrangement joins TRBV18 to TRBJ1-1; TRBD1 might be the D (5 bases). The CDR3 spans 14 residues. Trimming pared 5 bases from V and 7 bases from J, leaving 17 bases between. CDR1 and CDR2 (germline): KGHSH, LQKENI. The CDR3 DNA sequence: TGTGCCAGCTCATCCTCTTGGGGCGGGGGTGAAGCTTTCTTT. It encodes CASSSSWGGGEAFF.

This clonotype was counted many times. V usage is TRBV20-1 and J usage is TRBJ2-3; D tentatively reads TRBD1 or TRBD2 (5 bases each). Germline assignment: CDR1 DFQATT and CDR2 SNEGSKA (reference sequence). This CDR3 is built from 14 residues. Trimming took off 3 bases at V and 6 bases at J, with 16 bases between the two ends. CDR3 sequence (DNA): TGCAGTGCTAGGCTGGGGCTTGAGGGGGATACGCAGTATTTT. It codes for CSARLGLEGDTQYF.

This clonotype was counted ten times or more. The V gene is TRBV18, the J gene TRBJ1-2; TRBD1 matches 9 bases. J gave up 4 bases and V 1 base, and 4 bases lay outside the gene matches. Germline CDR1 is KGHSH and CDR2 is LQKENI. The CDR3 is 15 residues long. The CDR3 nucleotides are TGTGCCAGCTCACCACGAACAGGGGGCTTCTATGGCTACACCTTC. Translated: CASSPRTGGFYGYTF.

This clonotype was seen at least ten times. This sequence joins TRBV5-6 and TRBJ1-3, with D tentatively TRBD1 (5 bases). Trimming took off 7 bases at V and 4 bases at J, with 15 bases between the two ends. Germline V gene sequence: CDR1 SGHDT, CDR2 YYEEEE. The CDR3 is 14 amino acids. CDR3 sequence: CASYRRLWGNTIYF. The CDR3 DNA reads TGTGCCAGCTACAGGAGGCTGTGGGGAAACACCATATATTTT.

This clonotype was counted ten times or more. V and J are TRBV7-9 and TRBJ2-3; no firm D call. Germline CDR1 and CDR2: SEHNR and FQNEAQ (reference sequence). The CDR3 length is 13 residues. Trimming stripped 7 bases from V and 1 base from J, with 9 bases between. CDR3 bases: TGTGCCAGCAACCCCCCCGGCACAGATACGCAGTATTTT. This encodes CASNPPGTDTQYF.

This clonotype was detected many times. V and J are TRBV5-1 and TRBJ1-6; TRBD1 is a possible D gene (5 bases). The V end was cut by 3 bases, the J end by 7 bases, with 14 bases between. This CDR3 is 15 amino acids long. CDR1 and CDR2 (germline): SGHRS, YFSETQ. CDR3 sequence reads: CASSSGVLGNSPLHF. The CDR3 DNA is TGCGCCAGCAGCTCGGGGGTTCTGGGGAATTCACCCCTCCACTTT.

This clonotype appeared a single time. V gene TRBV20-1 combines with J gene TRBJ2-3; TRBD2 matches at 12 bases. Per the germline V gene, CDR1 is DFQATT and CDR2 is SNEGSKA (reference sequence). CDR3 length: 13 amino acids. V was pared by 5 bases and J by 13 bases, with 10 bases of the junction left unmatched. This chain's CDR3 is CSAPLAGGMNEYF. The DNA for the CDR3 is TGCAGTGCTCCACTAGCGGGGGGCATGAACGAGTATTTT.

The V and J genes are TRBV6-1 and TRBJ2-2; D is unresolved. The CDR3 loop spans 17 amino acids. From germline, CDR1 is MNHNS and CDR2 SASEGT. V was clipped by 3 bases and J by 1 base, with 15 bases between them. CDR3 DNA: TGTGCCAGCAGTGAGACACAGTATTACGGGAACACCGGGGAGCTGTTTTTT. As protein: CASSETQYYGNTGELFF.

This clonotype was picked up many times. J is TRBJ1-2 and V is TRBV29-1; D call uncertain. This CDR3 contains 11 residues. CDR1 is SQVTM and CDR2 is ANQGSEA in the germline V gene. The V and J ends lost 5 bases and 2 bases respectively, with 6 bases between them. This CDR3 is CSVRINYGYTF. Here the CDR3 DNA reads TGCAGCGTTAGAATAAACTATGGCTACACCTTC.

V and J are TRBV25-1 and TRBJ2-3; 7 nucleotides line up with TRBD1. CDR3 length: 15 residues. Germline loops: CDR1 MGHDK, CDR2 SYGVNS. The J segment lost 2 bases and the V segment lost 7 bases, leaving 9 bases of the junction unmatched. In DNA, the CDR3 is TGTGCCAGCATTGACTACAGGGGCCCCACAGATACGCAGTATTTT. Its protein is CASIDYRGPTDTQYF. The full variable domain, with the rest looked up from reference TRBV25-1 and TRBJ2-3, is EADIYQTPRYLVIGTGKKITLECSQTMGHDKMYWYQQDPGMELHLIHYSYGVNSTEKGDLSSESTVSRIRTEHFPLTLESARPSHTSQYLCASIDYRGPTDTQYFGPGTRLTVL.

This sequence joins TRBV20-1 and TRBJ2-1, with 12 bases matching TRBD2. Trimming removed 5 bases from V and 3 bases from J; junction bases left unmatched: 14. This CDR3 comprises 18 residues. Germline-derived CDR1 and CDR2 are DFQATT and SNEGSKA (reference sequence). This CDR3 reads CSAPRRLAGGRYYNEQFF. CDR3 bases: TGCAGTGCTCCGAGGAGGCTAGCGGGAGGGAGGTACTACAATGAGCAGTTCTTC.